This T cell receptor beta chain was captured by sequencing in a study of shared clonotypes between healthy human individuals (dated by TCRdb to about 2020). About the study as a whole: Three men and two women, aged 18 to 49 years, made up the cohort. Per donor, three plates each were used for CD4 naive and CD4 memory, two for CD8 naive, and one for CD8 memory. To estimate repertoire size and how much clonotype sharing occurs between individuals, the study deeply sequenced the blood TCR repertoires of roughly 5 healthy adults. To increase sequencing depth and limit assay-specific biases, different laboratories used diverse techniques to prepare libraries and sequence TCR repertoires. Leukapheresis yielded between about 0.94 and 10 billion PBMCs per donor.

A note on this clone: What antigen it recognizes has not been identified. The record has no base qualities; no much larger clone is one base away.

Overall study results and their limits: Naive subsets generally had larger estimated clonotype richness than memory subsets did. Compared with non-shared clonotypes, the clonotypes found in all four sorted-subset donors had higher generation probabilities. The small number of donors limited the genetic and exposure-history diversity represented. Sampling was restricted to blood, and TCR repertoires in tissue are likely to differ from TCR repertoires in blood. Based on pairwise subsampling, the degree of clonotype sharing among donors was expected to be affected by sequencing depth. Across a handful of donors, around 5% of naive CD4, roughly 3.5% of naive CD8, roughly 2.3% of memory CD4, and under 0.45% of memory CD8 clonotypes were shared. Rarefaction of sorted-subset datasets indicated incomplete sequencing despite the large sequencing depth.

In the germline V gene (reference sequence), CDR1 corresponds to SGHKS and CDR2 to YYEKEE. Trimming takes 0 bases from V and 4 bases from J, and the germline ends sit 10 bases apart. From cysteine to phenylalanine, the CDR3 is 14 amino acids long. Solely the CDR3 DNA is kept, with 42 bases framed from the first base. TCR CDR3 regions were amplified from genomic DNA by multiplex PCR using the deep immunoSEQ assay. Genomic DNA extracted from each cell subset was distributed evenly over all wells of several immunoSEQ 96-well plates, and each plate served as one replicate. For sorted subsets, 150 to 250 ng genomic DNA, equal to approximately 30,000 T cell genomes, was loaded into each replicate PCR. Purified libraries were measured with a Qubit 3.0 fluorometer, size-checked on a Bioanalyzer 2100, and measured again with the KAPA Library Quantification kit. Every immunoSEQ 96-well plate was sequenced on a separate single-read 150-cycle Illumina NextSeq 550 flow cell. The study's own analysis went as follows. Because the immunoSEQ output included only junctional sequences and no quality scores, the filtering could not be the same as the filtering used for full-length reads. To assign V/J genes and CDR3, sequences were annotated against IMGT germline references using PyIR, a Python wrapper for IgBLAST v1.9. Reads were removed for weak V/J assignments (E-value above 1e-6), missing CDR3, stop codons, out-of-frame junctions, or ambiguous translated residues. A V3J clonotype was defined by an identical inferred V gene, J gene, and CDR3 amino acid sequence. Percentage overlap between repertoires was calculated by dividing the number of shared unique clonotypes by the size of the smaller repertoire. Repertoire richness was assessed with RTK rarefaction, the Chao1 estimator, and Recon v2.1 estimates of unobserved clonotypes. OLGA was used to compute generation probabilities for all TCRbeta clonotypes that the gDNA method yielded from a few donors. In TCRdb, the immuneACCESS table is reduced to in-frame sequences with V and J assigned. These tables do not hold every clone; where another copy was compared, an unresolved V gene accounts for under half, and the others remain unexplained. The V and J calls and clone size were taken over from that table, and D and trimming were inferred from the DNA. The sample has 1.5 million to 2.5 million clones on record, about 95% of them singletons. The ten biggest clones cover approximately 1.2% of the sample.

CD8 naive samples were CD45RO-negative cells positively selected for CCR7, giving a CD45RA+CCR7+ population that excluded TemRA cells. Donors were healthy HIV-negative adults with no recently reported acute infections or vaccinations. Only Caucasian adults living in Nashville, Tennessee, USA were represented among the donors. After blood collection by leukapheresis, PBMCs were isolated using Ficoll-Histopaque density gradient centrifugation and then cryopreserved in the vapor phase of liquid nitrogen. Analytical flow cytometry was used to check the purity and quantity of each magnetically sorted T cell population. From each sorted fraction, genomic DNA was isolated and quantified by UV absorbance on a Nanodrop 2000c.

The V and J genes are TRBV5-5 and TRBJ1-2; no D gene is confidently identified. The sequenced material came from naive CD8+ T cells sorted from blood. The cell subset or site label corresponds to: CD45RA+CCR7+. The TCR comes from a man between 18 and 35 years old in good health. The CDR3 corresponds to CASSLDRAAYGYTF. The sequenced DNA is TGTGCCAGCAGCTTGGACAGAGCTGCCTATGGCTACACCTTC.